This TCR beta chain was documented in a study of CD49a tissue-resident CD8 T cells in human skin (dated by TCRdb to about 2017). Study-level background: Subsets of tissue-resident memory CD8+ T cells in human skin, defined by their expression of CD49a, CD69 and CD103, were what the study examined.

In the case of this clone: The antigen it binds to is not known. No clone much larger than this one lies a single base away; base qualities are absent.

For roughly five healthy donors, CD8+ T cells were sorted from blood, dermis and epidermis, and the TCR beta CDR3 regions of these cells were analysed. Both blood and skin samples were provided by each TCR-sequenced donor, and all TCR-sequenced donors were healthy individuals. Before TCR beta sequencing, CD8+ T cell populations were isolated by sorting. Skin was separated into dermal and epidermal compartments before T cells were analysed. Including the terminal cysteine and phenylalanine, the CDR3 comprises 14 residues. The read is trimmed to its CDR3 DNA, 42 bases read in frame from base 1. Between the V and J ends, shortened by 7 bases and 5 bases respectively, the junction contains 16 bases. CDR1 and CDR2, per the germline V gene (reference sequence), are LNHDA and SQIVND. Library preparation employed the immunoSEQ multiplex PCR assay. On the study's bioinformatics: How frequently each TCR V beta family was used was compared between the sorted CD8+ T cell populations from blood, dermis and epidermis. TCRdb retrieved this table from immuneACCESS and kept in-frame rearrangements only. Not all clones are present; in checked studies, unresolved V genes account for under half, and no reason is known for the remainder. The DNA gave D and trimming, while V, J and clone size come from that table. The sample table lists 500 to 550 clones, 73% of them with a count of one. The ten largest clones capture about 22% of the sample.

This clonotype originated in a human donor in good health. The sequence is built from TRBV19 and TRBJ2-3, with a tentative D gene TRBD1 over 6 matching bases. The sequencing input was CD103- CD8+ T cells sorted from skin dermis. CDR3 region: CASMRQDGEDTQYF. The sequence in DNA is TGTGCCAGTATGAGACAGGACGGGGAAGATACGCAGTATTTT.